The 30 T cell receptor beta chains listed next were all sequenced from one sample in a study of shared clonotypes between healthy human individuals. Method: immunoSEQ multiplex PCR; TCRdb's copy keeps in-frame clones and lacks some. The table has approximately 2.4 million clones, approximately 96% seen once. Sequencing input: naive CD4+ T cells sorted from blood. Subset noted: CD45RA+ positively selected. Source of these receptors: a man aged 18 to 30 in good health.

The chain has TRBV5-1 and TRBJ2-5; TRBD1 is a possible D gene (5 bases). Germline CDR1 SGHRS, CDR2 YFSETQ. V lost 2 bases and J 0 bases, leaving 11 bases between the germline ends. The CDR3 spans 15 residues. The CDR3, as DNA: TGCGCCAGCAGCTTCCTACCAGGGTACCAAGAGACCCAGTACTTC. Protein sequence: CASSFLPGYQETQYF. Together with reference TRBV5-1 and TRBJ2-5, the CDR3 gives the full variable domain: KAGVTQTPRYLIKTRGQQVTLSCSPISGHRSVSWYQQTPGQGLQFLFEYFSETQRNKGNFPGRFSGRQFSNSRSEMNVSTLELGDSALYLCASSFLPGYQETQYFGPGTRLLVL.

The genes are TRBV18 and TRBJ1-3; D gene uncertain. Germline V gene lookup returns CDR1 KGHSH and CDR2 LQKENI. The CDR3 is 17 residues long. V was shortened by 5 bases and J by 0 bases, with 17 bases between the two germline ends. CDR3 residues: CASSALMTSHSGNTIYF. DNA of the CDR3: TGTGCCAGCTCAGCTTTAATGACATCACACTCTGGAAACACCATATATTTT.

This clone came up a few times. The chain combines TRBV14 with TRBJ2-5; D is unclear. The CDR3 is 12 amino acids. Trimming pared 2 bases from V and 0 bases from J, leaving 1 base between. The germline CDR1 and CDR2 sequences are SGHDN and FVKESK. In nucleotides, the CDR3 is TGTGCCAGCAGCCAAAACCAAGAGACCCAGTACTTC. This encodes CASSQNQETQYF.

In this sample, this clone turned up a few times. The V gene is TRBV6-6, the J gene TRBJ2-1; 10 nucleotides match TRBD2. V was clipped by 6 bases and J by 9 bases; unmatched bases: 14. CDR1 MNHNY and CDR2 SVGAGI come from the germline V gene (reference sequence). The CDR3 has 16 amino acids. The CDR3 sequence: CASSPGGAGGQSEQFF. CDR3 coding DNA: TGTGCCAGCAGCCCCGGTGGAGCGGGGGGGCAAAGTGAGCAGTTCTTC.

The CDR3 nucleotides are TGTGCCAGCAGTTACTCAGACAGATACAATGAGCAGTTCTTC. Translating it yields CASSYSDRYNEQFF. The chain has TRBV6-6 and TRBJ2-1; D is possibly TRBD1 (5 bases). Per germline, CDR1 MNHNY and CDR2 SVGAGI (reference sequence). Trimming removed 0 bases from V and 4 bases from J, with 7 bases in between. The CDR3 has 14 amino acids.

On this clone: Other DNA variants within this sample encode the same CDR3. The genes are TRBV18 and TRBJ2-5; 7 bases align to TRBD1. There are 14 residues in the CDR3. CDR1 and CDR2 (germline): KGHSH, LQKENI. Losses at the gene ends were 4 bases for V and 4 bases for J; bases not matched to a gene: 6. The CDR3 protein is CASSRQGAGETQYF. The CDR3 nucleotides are TGTGCCAGCTCACGACAGGGAGCCGGAGAGACCCAGTACTTC.

This chain uses TRBV10-1 with TRBJ2-1; 10 nucleotides line up with TRBD1. The CDR3 runs to 14 residues. J lost 5 bases, V lost 5 bases, and 3 bases had no gene match. CDR1 WNHNN and CDR2 SYGVQD come from the germline V gene (reference sequence). CDR3 residues: CASSPGTGDNEQFF. The CDR3 bases are TGCGCCAGCAGTCCCGGGACAGGGGACAATGAGCAGTTCTTC.

V usage is TRBV19 and J usage is TRBJ1-5; 9 nucleotides match TRBD1. V shed 4 bases and J 2 bases; nucleotides not matched to a gene: 3. CDR3 length: 15 amino acids. Germline V gene data show CDR1 as LNHDA and CDR2 as SQIVND (reference sequence). This CDR3 reads CASSSTGGGNQPQHF. The CDR3 region has the DNA TGTGCCAGTAGTAGTACAGGGGGCGGCAATCAGCCCCAGCATTTT.

V is TRBV10-3 and J is TRBJ2-5, with TRBD2 as a possible D gene (6 bases). The V gene's germline CDR1 is ENHRY and CDR2 SYGVKD. There are 18 residues in the CDR3. The V end lost 0 bases, the J end lost 5 bases, and 22 bases lay between the germline ends. The CDR3 sequence: CAISESLLAGRISETQYF. Here the CDR3 DNA reads TGTGCCATCAGTGAGTCCCTCCTGGCAGGGAGGATATCGGAGACCCAGTACTTC.

This chain uses TRBV19 with TRBJ1-4, with a tentative D call TRBD1 (5 bases). Between the trimmed V and J ends, which lost 7 bases and 8 bases, there was a span of 20 bases. Looked up from germline, CDR1 is LNHDA and CDR2 is SQIVND (reference sequence). This CDR3 is 15 amino acids long. DNA of the CDR3: TGTGCCAGTACCCCACGTGGGGCACAGTCGGAAAAACTGTTTTTT. It translates to CASTPRGAQSEKLFF.

J is TRBJ2-7 and V is TRBV7-9, with 7 positions matching TRBD1. The CDR3 is 14 amino acids. Trimming cost V 5 bases and J 5 bases; bases outside gene matches: 9. CDR1 and CDR2 from the germline V gene are SEHNR and FQNEAQ (reference sequence). CDR3 sequence (DNA): TGTGCCAGCAGCCAACTAACAGGGGAAAACGAGCAGTACTTC. Protein sequence: CASSQLTGENEQYF.

The CDR3 protein is CASSRQGAGQETQYF. The CDR3, as DNA: TGTGCCAGCTCCCGACAGGGGGCCGGCCAAGAGACCCAGTACTTC. The chain has TRBV19 and TRBJ2-5; TRBD1 matches 10 bases. CDR3 length: 15 residues. J gave up 1 base and V 9 bases, and 8 bases lay outside the gene matches. Germline loops: CDR1 LNHDA, CDR2 SQIVND (reference sequence).

With respect to this clone: At the DNA level, this CDR3 is encoded by other sequences in the same sample as well. This rearrangement joins TRBV11-2 to TRBJ2-5; D is uncertain. Germline CDR1 and CDR2: SGHAT and FQNNGV. This CDR3 has 12 amino acids. V gave up 4 bases and J gave up 5 bases, with 8 bases separating them. The CDR3 DNA follows: TGTGCCAGCAGCTCTCAAAGGGAGACCCAGTACTTC. It specifies CASSSQRETQYF.

The rearrangement uses TRBV7-8 and TRBJ1-1; D may be TRBD1 (6 bases). The V and J ends lost 1 base and 2 bases respectively, with 14 bases between them. Per the germline V gene, CDR1 is SGHVS and CDR2 is FQNEAQ. There are 16 residues in the CDR3. This CDR3 reads CASSLGGGTVNTEAFF. In DNA, the CDR3 is TGTGCCAGCAGCTTAGGGGGGGGCACGGTTAACACTGAAGCTTTCTTT.

This chain links TRBV5-1 with TRBJ2-5; D unresolved. The CDR3 totals 14 residues. Germline-derived CDR1 and CDR2 are SGHRS and YFSETQ. The germline V and J ends were trimmed by 4 bases and 4 bases, with 14 bases remaining between them. The CDR3, as DNA: TGCGCCAGCAGCAAGGCCGGCTTCCCAGAGACCCAGTACTTC. Translating gives CASSKAGFPETQYF.

As to this clone: In the same sample, other DNA sequences code for this CDR3. V gene TRBV6-5 combines with J gene TRBJ2-3; D is uncertain. Germline assignment: CDR1 MNHEY and CDR2 SVGAGI. This CDR3 has 14 amino acids. The V and J ends lost 4 bases and 0 bases respectively, with 8 bases between them. DNA of the CDR3: TGTGCCAGCAGTTCTCGACTGAGCACAGATACGCAGTATTTT. Protein sequence: CASSSRLSTDTQYF.

V is TRBV18 and J is TRBJ2-7; tentatively, D is TRBD1 (7 bases). This CDR3 region has 16 residues. The germline V gene encodes CDR1 KGHSH and CDR2 LQKENI. With 6 bases removed from V and 2 bases from J, the gap between germline ends came to 20 bases. In DNA form, the CDR3 reads TGTGCCAGCTCCCGAAGCGGCGGCGGGACAGCCTACGAGCAGTACTTC. It codes for CASSRSGGGTAYEQYF.

The gene calls are TRBV18 and TRBJ2-5; 8 bases fit TRBD1. After removal of 2 bases from V and 5 bases from J, the junction contained 4 bases not matched to a gene. The CDR3 contains 14 residues. The germline gives CDR1 KGHSH, CDR2 LQKENI. CDR3 sequence: CASSPFDRGETQYF. CDR3 coding DNA: TGTGCCAGCTCACCATTTGACAGGGGCGAGACCCAGTACTTC.

Notes on this clone: The conserved phenylalanine or tryptophan is not found at the CDR3 terminus, so this likely reflects a read error. The CDR3 DNA sequence: TGTGCCAGCAGTGACTCAGGACAGGAACCCTATGGCTACACCCTC. As protein: CASSDSGQEPYGYTL. This chain uses TRBV6-4 with TRBJ1-2; 7 nucleotides line up with TRBD1. Germline values: CDR1 MRHNA, CDR2 SNTAGT. This CDR3 comprises 15 residues. V lost 0 bases, J lost 4 bases, and 5 bases stayed unmatched.

The chain links TRBV9 to TRBJ1-1; TRBD1 agrees at 7 bases. Germline lookup yields CDR1 SGDLS and CDR2 YYNGEE. V was clipped by 4 bases and J by 1 base; unmatched bases: 10. The CDR3 loop spans 16 amino acids. CDR3 sequence: CASSPAGGYRNTEAFF. CDR3 bases: TGTGCCAGCAGCCCCGCAGGGGGGTATAGGAACACTGAAGCTTTCTTT.

The CDR3 nucleotides read TGTGCCAGCAGCTCGAGGGGGGGCCAGGGTGAAAAACTGTTTTTT. This sequence encodes CASSSRGGQGEKLFF. This chain uses TRBV7-2 with TRBJ1-4; tentative D call: TRBD1 (6 bases). Trimming removed 4 bases at V and 7 bases at J, with 16 bases between. Germline V gives CDR1 SGHTA, CDR2 FQGNSA. The CDR3 consists of 15 residues.

The chain has TRBV19 and TRBJ1-2; TRBD1 is a possible D gene (5 bases). This CDR3 has 13 residues. Germline V gene lookup returns CDR1 LNHDA and CDR2 SQIVND (reference sequence). The ends were cut back, 1 base at V and 4 bases at J, with 7 bases in the middle. CDR3 residues: CASSIGQIYGYTF. CDR3 bases: TGTGCCAGTAGTATAGGACAGATCTATGGCTACACCTTC.

This clone is a singleton in its sample. The chain links TRBV7-2 to TRBJ1-2; 8 bases fit TRBD1. The CDR3 loop spans 13 amino acids. After removal of 3 bases from V and 7 bases from J, the junction contained 4 bases not matched to a gene. CDR1 SGHTA and CDR2 FQGNSA come from the germline V gene. The CDR3 loop is CASSLDRVSGYTF. The CDR3 DNA follows: TGTGCCAGCAGCTTGGACAGGGTCAGTGGCTACACCTTC.

The chain links TRBV11-2 to TRBJ2-7; 12 bases agree with TRBD2. Germline V CDR1 and CDR2: SGHAT, FQNNGV. V lost 2 bases and J lost 3; bases outside the gene matches: 8. The CDR3 totals 17 residues. For the CDR3, the DNA is TGTGCCAGCAGCTTACCCCTACTAGCGGGAGGCCTCTACGAGCAGTACTTC. As protein: CASSLPLLAGGLYEQYF.

On this clone itself: The same CDR3 can be traced to other DNA sequences in this sample. J is TRBJ2-5 and V is TRBV9, with D possibly TRBD2 on 5 matching bases. The CDR3 consists of 14 residues. From germline, CDR1 is SGDLS and CDR2 YYNGEE. V shed 0 bases and J shed 5 bases, with 11 bases lying between them. The CDR3 sequence: CASSVGAGGETQYF. DNA of the CDR3: TGTGCCAGCAGCGTAGGGGCAGGCGGGGAGACCCAGTACTTC.

The chain combines TRBV6-1 with TRBJ2-7, with 12 nucleotides matching TRBD2. Germline CDR1 MNHNS, CDR2 SASEGT. The length of the CDR3 is 15 residues. Unmatched junction bases numbered 7, after V lost 7 bases and J lost 3 bases. The CDR3 DNA reads TGTGCCAGCACCCGACTAGCGGGAGATCACTACGAGCAGTACTTC. Translating it yields CASTRLAGDHYEQYF.

The genes are TRBV25-1 and TRBJ1-2, with 8 nucleotides matching TRBD1. Germline loops: CDR1 MGHDK, CDR2 SYGVNS. The V gene end was trimmed by 6 bases and the J gene end by 4 bases; junction bases not matched to a gene: 1. The CDR3 loop spans 12 amino acids. The CDR3 nucleotides read TGTGCCAGCAGCACAGGGGGCTATGGCTACACCTTC. Protein product: CASSTGGYGYTF.

V usage is TRBV7-6 and J usage is TRBJ1-1, with D possibly being TRBD1 (6 bases). The CDR3 has 14 residues. The germline CDR1 and CDR2 sequences are SGHVS and FNYEAQ. Deletions cut 5 bases from V and 3 bases from J, with 13 bases between. CDR3 loop: CASSLNREYTEAFF. CDR3 nucleotide sequence: TGTGCCAGCAGCCTCAACAGGGAGTACACTGAAGCTTTCTTT. Filled out from reference TRBV7-6 and TRBJ1-1, the complete variable domain reads GAGVSQSPRYKVTKRGQDVALRCDPISGHVSLYWYRQALGQGPEFLTYFNYEAQQDKSGLPNDRFSAERPEGSISTLTIQRTEQRDSAMYRCASSLNREYTEAFFGQGTRLTVV.

Points on this clone: This sample includes further DNA sequences coding for the same CDR3. V usage is TRBV2 and J usage is TRBJ1-6; no clear D. This CDR3 region has 13 residues. Trimming took off 4 bases at V and 7 bases at J, with 8 bases between the two ends. CDR1 and CDR2 from the germline V gene are SNHLY and FYNNEI. CDR3 protein: CASSVLGNSPLHF. The CDR3 nucleotides are TGTGCCAGCAGTGTATTGGGAAATTCACCCCTCCACTTT. The full variable domain, rest sourced from reference TRBV2 and TRBJ1-6, is EPEVTQTPSHQVTQMGQEVILRCVPISNHLYFYWYRQILGQKVEFLVSFYNNEISEKSEIFDDQFSVERPDGSNFTLKIRSTKLEDSAMYFCASSVLGNSPLHFGNGTRLTVT.

The chain uses TRBV19 and TRBJ1-5; 8 bases are shared with TRBD1. The germline CDR1 and CDR2 sequences are LNHDA and SQIVND (reference sequence). This CDR3 comprises 14 residues. Germline trimming cut 1 base from V and 9 bases from J; bases unmatched to any gene: 5. CDR3 sequence reads: CASSIAQGVGPQHF. CDR3 sequence (DNA): TGTGCCAGTAGTATAGCACAGGGGGTAGGGCCCCAGCATTTT.